The clone carrying this T cell receptor beta chain was seen ten or more times. This sample was included in a study of blood T cells in healthy people across ages. CDR3 length: 16 amino acids. V was pared by 6 bases and J by 3 bases, with 16 bases of the junction left unmatched. Germline CDR1 and CDR2: DFQATT and SNEGSKA (reference sequence). The use of a sample-barcoded 5' primer and a J-beta primer mix characterized a second PCR of roughly 7 to 11 cycles. A template-switch adaptor with 12 random nucleotides tagged each cDNA molecule. TCRdb reprocessed the 5' RACE reads with MiXCR, giving one entry per CDR3 protein. This sample has approximately 960,000 distinct CDR3 sequences; 25% to 30% occur once, and the top ten carry roughly 10%. Donors each provided around 10 milliliters of peripheral blood. This sample was shared with a second study, whose subject was T cells of mothers and their children. Turning to that study: No clones detected were persistent microchimeric T cell clones.

This chain joins TRBV20-1 and TRBJ1-2, with 7 bases that match TRBD1. The sequence derives from a middle-aged woman in good health. Sequencing used blood. Written as DNA, the CDR3 is TGCAGTGCCTCCAATTCCCGGGACAGCAAACACTATGGCTACACCTTC. It translates to CSASNSRDSKHYGYTF.